This TCR beta chain originates from a study of T cells in Graves' hyperthyroidism and ophthalmopathy (dated by TCRdb to between 2018 and 2020). The study in broad terms: Peripheral blood was sampled at the time of initial diagnosis, prior to any treatment. To identify TCR V-J signatures that set the groups apart, the researchers used a discovery cohort of about a hundred patients, made up of fewer than 50 with Graves' ophthalmopathy and 55 to 65 with stable Graves' hyperthyroidism. Once sampling was done, hyperthyroidism patients were given methimazole at a starting dose of 30 mg daily, whereas ophthalmopathy patients were given high-dose intravenous methylprednisolone. An independent validation cohort of some 18 hyperthyroidism patients and more than 15 patients who later progressed to ophthalmopathy tested prospective prediction of ophthalmopathy. In addition, the study compared T-cell repertoires in thyroid tissue and in blood from six Graves' hyperthyroidism patients. The paper reports TCR Vbeta CDR3 sequencing of over 120 peripheral blood samples: under 45 ophthalmopathy, about 75 hyperthyroidism and approximately 17 progressor patients. The approximately 100 discovery patients were randomly divided into training and test sets at a 7:3 ratio.

As regards this clonotype: Its binding antigen is unknown. The input lacks base qualities; no much larger clone sits a single base away.

Amplification of TCR beta CDR3 regions was carried out from RNA transcripts. A first-round RT-PCR of the TCR CDR3 used the HTBI primer set with the Qiagen OneStep RT-PCR kit. The libraries were constructed in a second round of multiplex PCR and then size-selected and purified. The libraries were sequenced on an Illumina HiSeq2000 using paired-end 100 bp reads. Regarding the original processing steps: SOAPnuke was used to process the raw data, with reads discarded if the reads contained adapters or uncalled bases, had a mean Phred below 15, or lacked an exact constant-primer or identifier match. COPE v1.2.5 was used to merge the high-quality paired reads, and each unique nucleotide sequence was defined as a clonotype. MiTCR v1.1 was used to align the clonotypes against IMGT TRBV, TRBD and TRBJ reference segments. Analysis was restricted to V-J combinations with a frequency above 0.0001, which covered roughly 99% of repertoires. A TCS score was defined as the ratio between F50 (clonal expansion) and ExV (chaos), using BLOSUM62-based TCRdist between CDR3 peptides within each V-J. Welch's t-statistics and random forest reduced 450 to 600 V-J features to fewer than 15, which were used in a naive Bayes classifier (R e1071). The Morisita-Horn index was used to measure how similar the thyroid and blood repertoires were. TCRdb reanalyzed the raw reads on its own, using fastp at Q25 for trimming and MiXCR for clone calling, and kept in-frame beta chains. Each record represents a unique CDR3 protein, reported with the most common genes and DNA among its rows. The V and J calls come from TCRdb's annotation, not from the publication. Recorded for this sample are roughly 100,000 distinct CDR3 sequences; about 45% of them occurred a single time. The ten largest clones take up approximately 30% of the sample.

Stable Graves' hyperthyroidism was defined as the absence of progression to ophthalmopathy over 18 months of follow-up. Hyperthyroidism patients were newly diagnosed, had a disease duration of under 2 months, and were aged 18 to 65 years. Exclusion was applied to patients with uncontrolled infections, other autoimmune diseases, pregnancy or lactation. Clinical symptoms, serum thyroxine and TRAb, thyroid ultrasound, and orbital computed tomography formed the basis for the diagnoses. PBMCs were isolated from 8 to 10 ml of fresh peripheral blood by Ficoll-Paque density gradient centrifugation. Trizol reagent was used to extract total RNA, and RNA quality was then checked on an Agilent 2100 Bioanalyzer. What the study reported, not specific to this receptor: Most expanded thyroid clonotypes (frequency above 0.001) were also found in blood, which suggests that blood repertoires may mirror thyroid immune responses. No statistical method was used to fix the sample size in advance, and group allocation was not hidden from the investigators. Ophthalmopathy was separated from stable hyperthyroidism by a 13 V-J signature model, with over 85% sensitivity and roughly 81% specificity obtained in cross-validation and 80%/75% obtained in testing. During validation, the model predicted progression to ophthalmopathy a median of around 6 months ahead of onset, with around 65% sensitivity and 72.22% specificity.

The cysteine opens and the phenylalanine closes a CDR3 of 15 amino acids. Just the 45-base CDR3 DNA is kept, in frame starting at base 1. Trimming leaves V shorter by 5 bases and J shorter by 0 bases, with the junction holding 9 bases beyond the gene matches. CDR1 is given as GTSNPN and CDR2 as SVGIG, both from the germline V gene (reference sequence). The sequence links TRBV30 to TRBJ1-2; 7 bases in the middle match TRBD1. The sample consisted of blood. The TCR sequence derives from a middle-aged man with Graves' hyperthyroidism. In nucleotide form, the sequence is TGTGCCTGGGGGAAAGACAGGGCCCCTAACTATGGCTACACCTTC. The resulting protein is CAWGKDRAPNYGYTF.